This TCR beta chain was found in a study of blood T cell repertoires in COVID-19. As for the study in general: T cells, B-cell-depleted T cells, or PBMCs supplied cDNA or gDNA.

Cohorts were based on clinical histories the participants reported. How the authors handled the data: Amplified reference gene primers provided the basis for estimating nucleated cell counts. Sequencing was performed with immunoSEQ multiplex PCR; in TCRdb, only in-frame clones are kept and a portion is missing. That table furnishes V, J and clone size, whereas the DNA furnished D and trimming. The table has approximately 190,000 clones, approximately 90% seen once; the top ten hold just under 25%. Germline CDR1 is SGDLS and CDR2 is YYNGEE. This CDR3 is 14 amino acids long. V lost 4 bases and J lost 0, with 10 bases in between.

The sample comprised PBMCs or T cells enriched from blood (not recorded which). The TCR originated in a woman between 40 and 50 years old in a cohort exposed to, infected with or recovered from COVID-19 (not recorded which). The chain links TRBV9 to TRBJ1-2; D not certain. CDR3 in DNA: TGTGCCAGCAGCCGACCTAGCTCTAACTATGGCTACACCTTC. Translation gives CASSRPSSNYGYTF.